A single sample is the source of the 18 T cell receptor beta chains below, sequenced in a study of a mutant IDH1 vaccine in newly diagnosed glioma. The antigens these receptors bind are not known. The time point denotes: week 47, end of study. The content of each vaccine dose was 300 ug of mutant IDH1 20-mer peptide, and topical imiquimod accompanied it. Here immunoSEQ multiplex PCR was the method, and the copy in TCRdb shows in-frame clones only, minus some. In the table there are tens of thousands of clones, over 70% of which are singletons. The source material was PBMCs, sampled from a glioma patient whose treatment included an IDH1 peptide vaccine. The receptor source for this set is a middle-aged man with glioma.

This clone was found a few times. The V gene is TRBV6-1, the J gene TRBJ1-5, with D uncertain. The V gene's germline CDR1 is MNHNS and CDR2 SASEGT. V was pared by 0 bases and J by 4 bases, with 13 bases between. The CDR3 runs 16 residues. CDR3 DNA: TGTGCCAGCAGTGAAGCGCTTCGGAAACCTAATCAGCCCCAGCATTTT. It codes for CASSEALRKPNQPQHF.

The CDR3 region is CASTGVMNTEAFF. The DNA of the CDR3 is TGTGCCAGCACTGGAGTTATGAACACTGAAGCTTTCTTT. This chain uses TRBV28 with TRBJ1-1; no firm D call. Germline loops: CDR1 MDHEN, CDR2 SYDVKM. Trimming pared 7 bases from V and 0 bases from J, leaving 9 bases between. The CDR3 sequence is 13 residues long. Full variable domain (outside the CDR3, taken from reference TRBV28 and TRBJ1-1): DVKVTQSSRYLVKRTGEKVFLECVQDMDHENMFWYRQDPGLGLRLIYFSYDVKMKEKGDIPEGYSVSREKKERFSLILESASTNQTSMYLCASTGVMNTEAFFGQGTRLTVV.

The J gene is TRBJ1-3, the V gene TRBV5-1; D ambiguous. Trimming stripped 1 base from V and 0 bases from J, with 5 bases between. The V gene's germline CDR1 is SGHRS and CDR2 YFSETQ. The CDR3 extends over 14 amino acids. CDR3 sequence (DNA): TGCGCCAGCAGCTTGTCCGACTCTGGAAACACCATATATTTT. Its protein is CASSLSDSGNTIYF.

This clone occurred a few times. The chain uses TRBV11-3 and TRBJ1-1; the match to TRBD1 covers 7 bases. The CDR3 covers 13 residues. Per the germline V gene, CDR1 is SGHNT and CDR2 is YENEEA. V dropped 5 bases and J dropped 3; count of bases not matched to a gene: 3. The CDR3 DNA is TGTGCCAGCAGCATCACAGGGGACACTGAAGCTTTCTTT. The encoded protein is CASSITGDTEAFF.

There are a few counts of this clone. This chain connects TRBV27 to TRBJ1-3; D remains ambiguous. Trimming stripped 2 bases from V and 2 bases from J, with 16 bases between. The length of the CDR3 is 17 residues. Germline V gene sequence: CDR1 MNHEY, CDR2 SMNVEV (reference sequence). The CDR3 DNA sequence: TGTGCCAGCAGTTTAAGAGGCGGAGCCCGTCCTGGAAACACCATATATTTT. It specifies CASSLRGGARPGNTIYF.

This chain connects TRBV5-1 to TRBJ2-4, with D possibly matching TRBD2 (6 bases). The CDR3 is 15 residues long. Germline loops: CDR1 SGHRS, CDR2 YFSETQ. Trimming removed 5 bases at V and 2 bases at J, with 14 bases between. The CDR3 DNA reads TGCGCCAGCAGTCTCGACGGGGGTACCAAAAACATTCAGTACTTC. As protein: CASSLDGGTKNIQYF.

The V gene is TRBV10-1, the J gene TRBJ1-3; 7 nucleotides align to TRBD1. The germline gives CDR1 WNHNN, CDR2 SYGVQD (reference sequence). This CDR3 is built from 14 residues. V was pared by 5 bases and J by 2 bases, with 3 bases of the junction left unmatched. This chain's CDR3 is CASSRDRAGNTIYF. The CDR3 DNA follows: TGCGCCAGCAGTCGAGACAGGGCTGGAAACACCATATATTTT.

The chain combines TRBV11-2 with TRBJ1-3, with a tentative D call TRBD1 (5 bases). Germline V gives CDR1 SGHAT, CDR2 FQNNGV. CDR3 length equals 16 residues. V was clipped by 7 bases and J by 0 bases, with 16 bases between them. The CDR3 loop is CASTPWVGDSGNTIYF. The CDR3 DNA sequence: TGTGCCAGCACCCCTTGGGTAGGGGACTCTGGAAACACCATATATTTT.

The V and J genes are TRBV2 and TRBJ1-5; 8 nucleotides line up with TRBD1. CDR1 and CDR2 (germline): SNHLY, FYNNEI. The trim removed 7 bases at V and 4 bases at J, leaving 9 bases unmatched. The CDR3 consists of 15 residues. CDR3 bases: TGTGCCAGCAAAGGCAGGGGGCTAGGGAATCAGCCCCAGCATTTT. Amino acid sequence: CASKGRGLGNQPQHF.

The gene calls are TRBV25-1 and TRBJ2-1; D gene unclear. The length of the CDR3 is 14 residues. CDR1 MGHDK and CDR2 SYGVNS come from the germline V gene. V shed 3 bases and J shed 4 bases, with 10 bases lying between them. As DNA, the CDR3 is TGTGCCAGCAGTGACTTTCGGAGTTACAATGAGCAGTTCTTC. This gives the protein CASSDFRSYNEQFF.

This chain joins TRBV30 and TRBJ2-3; tentative D call: TRBD2 (5 bases). CDR3 length: 14 amino acids. Trimming stripped 0 bases from V and 0 bases from J, with 7 bases between. Germline CDR1 and CDR2: GTSNPN and SVGIG (reference sequence). The CDR3 DNA sequence: TGTGCCTGGAGTGTAGGGAGTAGCACAGATACGCAGTATTTT. This encodes CAWSVGSSTDTQYF.

This chain links TRBV6-5 with TRBJ1-5; the match to TRBD1 covers 10 bases. The CDR3 totals 14 residues. The V gene end was trimmed by 8 bases and the J gene end by 3 bases; junction bases not matched to a gene: 4. The germline gives CDR1 MNHEY, CDR2 SVGAGI. The CDR3 region has the DNA TGTGCCAGCTGGGGACAGGGGAACAATCAGCCCCAGCATTTT. It is translated as CASWGQGNNQPQHF.

V is TRBV5-4 and J is TRBJ1-2; 9 nucleotides match TRBD1. The trim removed 3 bases at V and 7 bases at J, leaving 13 bases unmatched. From germline, CDR1 is SGHNT and CDR2 YYREEE (reference sequence). CDR3 length: 16 residues. The CDR3 DNA reads as TGTGCCAGCAGCTCTGAGCCGGGACAGGGAAGCGGTGGCTACACCTTC. Protein: CASSSEPGQGSGGYTF.

V and J are TRBV18 and TRBJ2-2, with 7 bases lining up with TRBD1. V was pared by 2 bases and J by 7 bases, with 7 bases of the junction left unmatched. Germline V gene sequence: CDR1 KGHSH, CDR2 LQKENI. The CDR3 is 15 amino acids. DNA for the CDR3: TGTGCCAGCTCACCAAAACAGGGGCCTGGCGGGGAGCTGTTTTTT. This codes for CASSPKQGPGGELFF.

This clone was observed once. J is TRBJ2-3 and V is TRBV25-1, with 13 bases that match TRBD2. Germline V gives CDR1 MGHDK, CDR2 SYGVNS. This CDR3 is 18 amino acids long. The V gene end was trimmed by 3 bases and the J gene end by 0 bases; junction bases not matched to a gene: 6. As DNA, the CDR3 is TGTGCCAGCAGTGATACTAGCGGGAGGGCCCGGAGCACAGATACGCAGTATTTT. Its translation: CASSDTSGRARSTDTQYF.

The table lists this clone with a few counts. The chain is built from TRBV10-3 and TRBJ1-2; D is possibly TRBD1 (6 bases). The CDR3 length is 15 residues. V was shortened by 3 bases and J by 2 bases, with 13 bases between the two germline ends. CDR1 and CDR2 (germline): ENHRY, SYGVKD. CDR3 bases: TGTGCCATCAGTGAACAGGGTCAGGGGAACTATGGCTACACCTTC. Translated: CAISEQGQGNYGYTF.

The gene calls are TRBV25-1 and TRBJ1-3; maybe TRBD1 (5 bases). Germline V gene lookup returns CDR1 MGHDK and CDR2 SYGVNS. The V end was cut by 2 bases, the J end by 2 bases, with 7 bases between. The CDR3 length is 14 residues. CDR3 sequence (DNA): TGTGCCAGCAGTGAAGGGGGAGCTGGAAACACCATATATTTT. It specifies CASSEGGAGNTIYF.

This chain uses TRBV11-2 with TRBJ2-5, with 11 bases identical to TRBD2. CDR1 and CDR2 (germline): SGHAT, FQNNGV. After removal of 5 bases from V and 5 bases from J, the junction contained 7 bases not matched to a gene. The CDR3 is 15 residues long. CDR3 region: CASSKLAGAGETQYF. The CDR3 DNA is TGTGCCAGCAGCAAACTAGCGGGAGCTGGGGAGACCCAGTACTTC.